These 15 T cell receptor beta chains were all obtained from the same sample, sequenced in a study of OX40 agonist ivuxolimab in advanced cancers. Produced via immunoSEQ multiplex PCR; TCRdb's table is partial and in-frame only. The profile shows some 45,000 clones, roughly 84% of them singletons. The starting material was CD4+ or CD8+ T cells sorted from blood, obtained in a trial of the OX40 agonist ivuxolimab. The source of these receptors is an adult with an advanced solid tumor such as melanoma, head and neck, liver or kidney cancer.

In its sample, this clone was seen a few times. The rearrangement joins TRBV5-5 to TRBJ1-1; TRBD1 is a possible D gene (5 bases). Germline CDR1 is SGHKS and CDR2 is YYEKEE (reference sequence). This CDR3 has 15 residues. V lost 4 bases, J lost 2 bases, and 15 bases lay in between. This chain's CDR3 is CASSAWPGGNTEAFF. In nucleotides, the CDR3 is TGTGCCAGCAGCGCTTGGCCCGGGGGAAACACTGAAGCTTTCTTT.

The rearrangement joins TRBV29-1 to TRBJ2-1, with D perhaps TRBD1 (5 bases). The CDR3 totals 14 residues. Trimming cost V 1 base and J 1 base, with 8 bases left between them. Germline V lookup: CDR1 SQVTM, CDR2 ANQGSEA. CDR3 loop: CSVEGGRSYNEQFF. In nucleotides, the CDR3 is TGCAGCGTTGAAGGGGGCAGGTCCTACAATGAGCAGTTCTTC.

The chain has TRBV14 and TRBJ1-1, with 9 bases aligning to TRBD1. Germline values: CDR1 SGHDN, CDR2 FVKESK. This CDR3 has 12 residues. The V gene end was trimmed by 4 bases and the J gene end by 10 bases; junction bases not matched to a gene: 4. CDR3 protein: CASSPGTGTAFF. The CDR3 DNA follows: TGTGCCAGCAGCCCCGGGACAGGGACAGCTTTCTTT.

The chain couples TRBV6-6 to TRBJ2-2; D is unresolved. There are 12 residues in the CDR3. In germline, CDR1 is MNHNY, CDR2 SVGAGI (reference sequence). V was cut by 5 bases and J by 5 bases, with 6 bases left in between. The CDR3 sequence is CASSLGTGELFF. DNA for the CDR3: TGTGCCAGCAGTCTAGGAACCGGGGAGCTGTTTTTT.

CDR3: CSVNGNPNGYTF. CDR3 sequence (DNA): TGCAGCGTTAACGGGAACCCTAACGGCTACACCTTC. V gene TRBV29-1 combines with J gene TRBJ1-2; D not resolved. The CDR3 has 12 residues. V was trimmed by 5 bases and J by 8 bases, leaving 15 bases between them. Germline V gene data show CDR1 as SQVTM and CDR2 as ANQGSEA.

The chain couples TRBV6-5 to TRBJ2-7; D not certain. Trimming took off 2 bases at V and 4 bases at J, with 9 bases between the two ends. The germline V gene encodes CDR1 MNHEY and CDR2 SVGAGI. This CDR3 comprises 13 residues. This CDR3 is CASSYAKEYEQYF. The CDR3 DNA follows: TGTGCCAGCAGTTACGCTAAGGAGTACGAGCAGTACTTC.

J is TRBJ1-2 and V is TRBV7-6; D perhaps matches TRBD1 (6 bases). Germline CDR1 reads SGHVS; CDR2 reads FNYEAQ. This CDR3 region has 13 residues. The germline V and J ends were trimmed by 3 bases and 4 bases, with 9 bases remaining between them. The DNA for the CDR3 is TGTGCCAGCAGCTTCCAGGACAGCTATGGCTACACCTTC. As protein: CASSFQDSYGYTF.

A few counts support this clone. The genes are TRBV6-4 and TRBJ2-2; D uncertain. Trimming removed 2 bases at V and 3 bases at J, with 4 bases between. Looked up from germline, CDR1 is MRHNA and CDR2 is SNTAGT. This CDR3 spans 13 amino acids. The CDR3 loop is CASSDRDTGELFF. CDR3 coding DNA: TGTGCCAGCAGTGACAGGGACACCGGGGAGCTGTTTTTT.

The rearrangement links TRBV4-3 to TRBJ1-1, with D hard to call. Germline CDR1 and CDR2: LGHNA and YSLEER. The CDR3 contains 14 residues. V shed 0 bases and J shed 3 bases, with 8 bases lying between them. CDR3 bases: TGCGCCAGCAGCCAAGACTCATTCGACACTGAAGCTTTCTTT. Protein: CASSQDSFDTEAFF.

This chain links TRBV6-5 with TRBJ1-5, with D unresolved. Trimming left V 5 bases short and J 6 bases short, with 11 bases between. The germline V gene has CDR1 MNHEY and CDR2 SVGAGI. CDR3 length: 13 residues. The CDR3 coding sequence is TGTGCCAGCAGTCGCCGGGCGGGTCAGCCCCAGCATTTT. Its translation: CASSRRAGQPQHF.

This rearrangement joins TRBV27 to TRBJ2-5; TRBD1 might be the D (5 bases). The V gene lost 5 bases and the J gene lost 2 bases, with 12 bases spanning the gap. Looked up from germline, CDR1 is MNHEY and CDR2 is SMNVEV (reference sequence). The CDR3 extends over 14 amino acids. The CDR3 is CASSPRQPQETQYF. CDR3 in DNA: TGTGCCAGCAGTCCACGACAGCCGCAAGAGACCCAGTACTTC.

The count of this clone is one. The chain links TRBV4-3 to TRBJ1-4; the D is unclear. The CDR3 spans 15 residues. V shed 0 bases and J shed 13 bases, with 18 bases lying between them. The germline CDR1 and CDR2 sequences are LGHNA and YSLEER. DNA for the CDR3: TGCGCCAGCAGCCAAGATAGATATTCACCTCCCGGACTGTTTTTT. Translating it yields CASSQDRYSPPGLFF.

The J gene is TRBJ1-3, the V gene TRBV5-1; maybe TRBD1 (5 bases). Germline-derived CDR1 and CDR2 are SGHRS and YFSETQ. This CDR3 has 18 residues. The ends were cut back, 0 bases at V and 2 bases at J, with 18 bases in the middle. The CDR3 spells CASSLEGSGVSTGNTIYF. CDR3 coding DNA: TGCGCCAGCAGCTTGGAGGGGAGCGGTGTTTCCACTGGAAACACCATATATTTT.

This chain uses TRBV6-5 with TRBJ2-2, with D tentatively TRBD1 or TRBD2 (5 bases each). The V and J ends lost 1 base and 5 bases respectively, with 5 bases between them. The germline gives CDR1 MNHEY, CDR2 SVGAGI. The CDR3 consists of 13 residues. The CDR3 DNA reads TGTGCCAGCAGTTACTGGGGGACCGGGGAGCTGTTTTTT. This translates into CASSYWGTGELFF.

The gene calls are TRBV10-2 and TRBJ2-2; 9 bases are a match to TRBD2. This CDR3 is 18 amino acids long. V shed 10 bases, J shed 4 bases, and the junction held 19 bases outside the gene matches. From germline, CDR1 is WSHSY and CDR2 SAAADI. The CDR3 bases are TGCGCCATACTTCCAGCTAGCGGGGCGGACGGCCGCACCGGGGAGCTGTTTTTT. Amino acid sequence: CAILPASGADGRTGELFF.